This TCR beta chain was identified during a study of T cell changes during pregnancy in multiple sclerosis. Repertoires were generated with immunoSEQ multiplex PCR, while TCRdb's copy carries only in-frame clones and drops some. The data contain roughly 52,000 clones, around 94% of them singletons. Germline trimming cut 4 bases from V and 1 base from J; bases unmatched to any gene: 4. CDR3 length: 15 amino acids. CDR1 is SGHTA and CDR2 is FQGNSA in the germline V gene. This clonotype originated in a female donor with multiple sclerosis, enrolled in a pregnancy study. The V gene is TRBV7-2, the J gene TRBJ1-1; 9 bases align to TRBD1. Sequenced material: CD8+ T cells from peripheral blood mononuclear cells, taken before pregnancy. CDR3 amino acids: CASSSRTGANTEAFF. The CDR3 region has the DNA TGTGCCAGCAGCTCGCGGACAGGGGCGAACACTGAAGCTTTCTTT.